Listed below are T cell receptor beta chains from one sample, sequenced in a study of cytomegalovirus exposure and HLA in healthy donors. Generated by immunoSEQ multiplex PCR, the TCRdb table keeps only in-frame clones and is missing some. The data show roughly 140,000 clones, with approximately 78% seen just once and about 6.8% held by the top ten. The sequenced sample consisted of PBMCs. These receptors originate from a woman aged 40 to 50 in good health and CMV-seropositive. CDR3s include the opening cysteine and the closing phenylalanine or tryptophan. D genes are given only for firm matches. Expanded clones get a size class; other rows say once, few or many, or leave the size out.

clone size: once
D gene: NA
V gene: TRBV5-1
J gene: TRBJ2-7
CDR3 length: 13
CDR3 protein: CASSFTAPYEQYF
CDR3 DNA: TGCGCCAGCAGCTTCACAGCCCCCTACGAGCAGTACTTC

clone size: NA
D gene: NA
V gene: TRBV2
J gene: TRBJ2-7
CDR3 length: 14
CDR3 protein: CASKGGTGLYEQYF
CDR3 DNA: TGTGCCAGCAAGGGGGGGACAGGACTCTACGAGCAGTACTTC

clone size: NA
D gene: NA
V gene: TRBV4-2
J gene: TRBJ2-7
CDR3 length: 13
CDR3 protein: CASSQDLANEQYF
CDR3 DNA: TGTGCCAGCAGCCAAGATCTTGCTAACGAGCAGTACTTC

clone size: once
D gene: NA
V gene: TRBV5-4
J gene: TRBJ1-6
CDR3 length: 14
CDR3 protein: CASSLDSYNSPLHF
CDR3 DNA: TGTGCCAGCAGCTTGGACAGTTACAATTCACCCCTCCACTTT

clone size: NA
D gene: TRBD1
V gene: TRBV28
J gene: TRBJ1-6
CDR3 length: 17
CDR3 protein: CASSLRWADRGQSPLHF
CDR3 DNA: TGTGCCAGCAGTTTAAGATGGGCCGACAGGGGGCAGTCACCCCTCCACTTT

clone size: NA
D gene: TRBD1
V gene: TRBV7-9
J gene: TRBJ1-2
CDR3 length: 15
CDR3 protein: CASSFPRTGGFGYTF
CDR3 DNA: TGTGCCAGCAGCTTTCCTCGGACAGGGGGCTTTGGCTACACCTTC

clone size: NA
D gene: NA
V gene: TRBV6-6
J gene: TRBJ1-5
CDR3 length: 12
CDR3 protein: CASSYGSQPQHF
CDR3 DNA: TGTGCCAGCAGTTACGGCAGTCAGCCCCAGCATTTT

clone size: NA
D gene: NA
V gene: TRBV7-9
J gene: TRBJ1-2
CDR3 length: 16
CDR3 protein: CSSSPPLLAVGYGYTF
CDR3 DNA: TGTTCCAGCAGCCCCCCCCTCTTAGCTGTTGGCTATGGCTACACCTTC

clone size: NA
D gene: NA
V gene: TRBV18
J gene: TRBJ2-2
CDR3 length: 16
CDR3 protein: CASSPFMGQNTGELFF
CDR3 DNA: TGTGCCAGCTCACCCTTTATGGGGCAGAACACCGGGGAGCTGTTTTTT

clone size: NA
D gene: NA
V gene: TRBV6-5
J gene: TRBJ2-3
CDR3 length: 13
CDR3 protein: CASRRREWDTQYF
CDR3 DNA: TGTGCCAGCAGACGCCGGGAGTGGGATACGCAGTATTTT

clone size: NA
D gene: NA
V gene: TRBV2
J gene: TRBJ2-2
CDR3 length: 15
CDR3 protein: CASNFRERGTGELFF
CDR3 DNA: TGTGCCAGCAACTTCCGGGAGCGAGGCACCGGGGAGCTGTTTTTT

clone size: NA
D gene: NA
V gene: TRBV12-2
J gene: TRBJ2-1
CDR3 length: 12
CDR3 protein: CASPKAGYEQFF
CDR3 DNA: TGTGCAAGCCCTAAAGCGGGCTATGAGCAGTTCTTC

clone size: NA
D gene: NA
V gene: TRBV7-9
J gene: TRBJ2-5
CDR3 length: 16
CDR3 protein: CASSPGSGRPRGTQYF
CDR3 DNA: TGTGCCAGCAGCCCGGGGAGCGGGCGGCCACGAGGGACCCAGTACTTC

clone size: NA
D gene: TRBD2
V gene: TRBV2
J gene: TRBJ2-3
CDR3 length: 17
CDR3 protein: CASSERGGRARTDTQYF
CDR3 DNA: TGTGCCAGCAGTGAAAGAGGCGGGAGGGCCAGGACAGATACGCAGTATTTT

clone size: NA
D gene: NA
V gene: TRBV5-1
J gene: TRBJ2-7
CDR3 length: 15
CDR3 protein: CASSAGLPYSYEQYF
CDR3 DNA: TGCGCCAGCAGCGCGGGACTCCCATACTCCTACGAGCAGTACTTC

clone size: NA
D gene: TRBD2
V gene: TRBV19
J gene: TRBJ2-1
CDR3 length: 15
CDR3 protein: CASSRGREGLNEQFF
CDR3 DNA: TGTGCCAGTAGTAGGGGGCGGGAGGGCCTGAATGAGCAGTTCTTC

clone size: NA
D gene: TRBD1
V gene: TRBV5-1
J gene: TRBJ1-2
CDR3 length: 13
CDR3 protein: CASSTLRTGGYTF
CDR3 DNA: TGCGCCAGCAGCACACTCCGGACAGGCGGCTACACCTTC

clone size: NA
D gene: NA
V gene: TRBV7-2
J gene: TRBJ2-3
CDR3 length: 15
CDR3 protein: CASSLGGPSTDTQYF
CDR3 DNA: TGTGCCAGCAGCTTGGGTGGGCCTAGCACAGATACGCAGTATTTT

clone size: few
D gene: NA
V gene: TRBV9
J gene: TRBJ2-3
CDR3 length: 14
CDR3 protein: CASNLAPSTDTQYF
CDR3 DNA: TGTGCCAGTAACCTAGCCCCTAGCACAGATACGCAGTATTTT

clone size: NA
D gene: TRBD1
V gene: TRBV7-8
J gene: TRBJ2-1
CDR3 length: 15
CDR3 protein: CASSPRTGGYNEQFF
CDR3 DNA: TGTGCCAGCAGCCCCCGGACAGGGGGATACAATGAGCAGTTCTTC

clone size: few
D gene: TRBD2
V gene: TRBV27
J gene: TRBJ2-2
CDR3 length: 20
CDR3 protein: CASSTRPWTSGRVNTGELFF
CDR3 DNA: TGTGCCAGCAGTACTCGGCCCTGGACTAGCGGGAGGGTGAACACCGGGGAGCTGTTTTTT

clone size: few
D gene: TRBD1
V gene: TRBV15
J gene: TRBJ2-5
CDR3 length: 16
CDR3 protein: CATSRSDRGGQETQYF
CDR3 DNA: TGTGCCACCAGCAGATCGGACAGGGGGGGCCAGGAGACCCAGTACTTC

clone size: medium-sized
D gene: NA
V gene: TRBV6-4
J gene: TRBJ2-1
CDR3 length: 16
CDR3 protein: CASSDRGGGGYNEQFF
CDR3 DNA: TGTGCCAGCAGTGACCGTGGGGGAGGAGGGTACAATGAGCAGTTCTTC

clone size: NA
D gene: NA
V gene: TRBV5-1
J gene: TRBJ2-7
CDR3 length: 14
CDR3 protein: CASSLAARAYEQYF
CDR3 DNA: TGCGCCAGCAGCTTGGCGGCCAGGGCCTACGAGCAGTACTTC

clone size: NA
D gene: TRBD2
V gene: TRBV5-1
J gene: TRBJ2-1
CDR3 length: 16
CDR3 protein: CATEMTGTSDVREQFF
CDR3 DNA: TGCGCCACAGAGATGACCGGGACTAGCGATGTTCGGGAGCAGTTCTTC

clone size: NA
D gene: NA
V gene: TRBV6-5
J gene: TRBJ2-7
CDR3 length: 15
CDR3 protein: CASSYSLDSSYEQYF
CDR3 DNA: TGTGCCAGCAGTTACTCCCTGGACAGCTCCTACGAGCAGTACTTC

clone size: NA
D gene: NA
V gene: TRBV9
J gene: TRBJ1-2
CDR3 length: 13
CDR3 protein: CASSPRGIYGYTF
CDR3 DNA: TGTGCCAGCAGCCCCCGGGGGATCTATGGCTACACCTTC

clone size: once
D gene: NA
V gene: TRBV13
J gene: TRBJ2-1
CDR3 length: 14
CDR3 protein: CASSFRASSNEQFF
CDR3 DNA: TGTGCCAGCAGCTTCAGGGCTTCGTCCAATGAGCAGTTCTTC

clone size: NA
D gene: NA
V gene: TRBV6-1
J gene: TRBJ1-2
CDR3 length: 13
CDR3 protein: CATGRVSNYGYTF
CDR3 DNA: TGTGCCACCGGGAGGGTCTCTAACTATGGCTACACCTTC

clone size: NA
D gene: NA
V gene: TRBV12-2
J gene: TRBJ2-7
CDR3 length: 15
CDR3 protein: CASRPRTGLNYEQYF
CDR3 DNA: TGTGCAAGTCGCCCCCGGACAGGGCTGAACTACGAGCAGTACTTC

clone size: NA
D gene: NA
V gene: TRBV6-5
J gene: TRBJ2-2
CDR3 length: 11
CDR3 protein: CASKYSLELFF
CDR3 DNA: TGTGCCAGCAAATACTCCCTTGAGCTGTTTTTT

clone size: NA
D gene: TRBD2
V gene: TRBV5-1
J gene: TRBJ2-1
CDR3 length: 14
CDR3 protein: CASSPELANNEQFF
CDR3 DNA: TGCGCCAGCAGCCCGGAACTAGCGAACAATGAGCAGTTCTTC

clone size: NA
D gene: TRBD1
V gene: TRBV7-2
J gene: TRBJ2-3
CDR3 length: 16
CDR3 protein: CASSLGGQGAGDTQYF
CDR3 DNA: TGTGCCAGCAGCTTAGGCGGACAGGGGGCAGGAGATACGCAGTATTTT

clone size: NA
D gene: TRBD2
V gene: TRBV30
J gene: TRBJ2-7
CDR3 length: 14
CDR3 protein: CAWRRGGIPYEQYF
CDR3 DNA: TGTGCCTGGAGGCGGGGGGGTATCCCGTACGAGCAGTACTTC

clone size: NA
D gene: TRBD2
V gene: TRBV9
J gene: TRBJ2-7
CDR3 length: 13
CDR3 protein: CASSVGTSGEQYF
CDR3 DNA: TGTGCCAGCAGCGTCGGGACTAGCGGCGAGCAGTACTTC

clone size: once
D gene: NA
V gene: TRBV10-1
J gene: TRBJ2-1
CDR3 length: 13
CDR3 protein: CASSRKGLNEQFF
CDR3 DNA: TGCGCCAGCAGCAGAAAGGGGTTAAATGAGCAGTTCTTC

clone size: few
D gene: NA
V gene: TRBV30
J gene: TRBJ2-7
CDR3 length: 15
CDR3 protein: CAWSVGTLAGREQYF
CDR3 DNA: TGTGCCTGGAGTGTCGGGACTCTAGCCGGGAGAGAGCAGTACTTC

clone size: NA
D gene: TRBD1
V gene: TRBV18
J gene: TRBJ1-2
CDR3 length: 13
CDR3 protein: CASSPQQGYGYTF
CDR3 DNA: TGTGCCAGCTCACCACAACAGGGGTATGGCTACACCTTC

clone size: NA
D gene: TRBD1
V gene: TRBV28
J gene: TRBJ2-7
CDR3 length: 15
CDR3 protein: CASSLPPGQPYEQYF
CDR3 DNA: TGTGCCAGCAGTTTACCCCCGGGACAGCCCTACGAGCAGTACTTC

clone size: once
D gene: NA
V gene: TRBV7-9
J gene: TRBJ1-1
CDR3 length: 16
CDR3 protein: CSSSPRQAGVNTEAFF
CDR3 DNA: TGTTCCAGCAGCCCACGACAGGCGGGAGTGAACACTGAAGCTTTCTTT

clone size: few
D gene: TRBD1
V gene: TRBV6-1
J gene: TRBJ2-7
CDR3 length: 13
CDR3 protein: CASGDRVGYEQYF
CDR3 DNA: TGTGCCAGCGGCGACAGGGTGGGCTACGAGCAGTACTTC

clone size: NA
D gene: NA
V gene: TRBV14
J gene: TRBJ2-7
CDR3 length: 16
CDR3 protein: CASSQATGTGIYEQYF
CDR3 DNA: TGTGCCAGCAGCCAAGCAACCGGGACTGGAATTTACGAGCAGTACTTC

clone size: once
D gene: TRBD2
V gene: TRBV30
J gene: TRBJ2-7
CDR3 length: 12
CDR3 protein: CVGGRASYEQYF
CDR3 DNA: TGTGTTGGAGGGAGGGCCAGCTACGAGCAGTACTTC

clone size: few
D gene: TRBD1
V gene: TRBV2
J gene: TRBJ1-5
CDR3 length: 14
CDR3 protein: CASSGGHRNQPQHF
CDR3 DNA: TGTGCCAGCTCAGGGGGACACCGCAATCAGCCCCAGCATTTT

clone size: NA
D gene: NA
V gene: TRBV6-5
J gene: TRBJ1-3
CDR3 length: 13
CDR3 protein: CASRDSSGNTIYF
CDR3 DNA: TGTGCCAGCAGAGACAGTTCTGGAAACACCATATATTTT

clone size: NA
D gene: NA
V gene: TRBV30
J gene: TRBJ2-6
CDR3 length: 13
CDR3 protein: CAWRSGGANVLTF
CDR3 DNA: TGTGCCTGGAGAAGCGGAGGGGCCAACGTCCTGACTTTC

clone size: NA
D gene: NA
V gene: TRBV5-1
J gene: TRBJ2-3
CDR3 length: 14
CDR3 protein: CASSLGQFTDTQYF
CDR3 DNA: TGCGCCAGCAGCTTGGGACAATTCACAGATACGCAGTATTTT

clone size: NA
D gene: NA
V gene: TRBV7-9
J gene: TRBJ1-2
CDR3 length: 12
CDR3 protein: CSSSSRQRGYTF
CDR3 DNA: TGTTCCAGCAGCTCCAGACAGAGAGGCTACACCTTC

clone size: NA
D gene: NA
V gene: TRBV5-1
J gene: TRBJ1-2
CDR3 length: 15
CDR3 protein: CASSLDRTGVYGYTF
CDR3 DNA: TGCGCCAGCAGCTTGGATAGAACTGGAGTCTATGGCTACACCTTC

clone size: NA
D gene: NA
V gene: TRBV5-1
J gene: TRBJ2-7
CDR3 length: 14
CDR3 protein: CASSSRGTVYEQYF
CDR3 DNA: TGCGCCAGCAGTTCCCGGGGGACAGTCTACGAGCAGTACTTC

clone size: NA
D gene: NA
V gene: TRBV6-5
J gene: TRBJ2-7
CDR3 length: 13
CDR3 protein: CASSYRGIHEQYF
CDR3 DNA: TGTGCCAGCAGTTACCGCGGGATTCACGAGCAGTACTTC

clone size: NA
D gene: TRBD2
V gene: TRBV15
J gene: TRBJ2-1
CDR3 length: 16
CDR3 protein: CATSRSGLAGYNEQFF
CDR3 DNA: TGTGCCACCAGCAGATCTGGACTAGCGGGCTACAATGAGCAGTTCTTC

clone size: NA
D gene: TRBD2
V gene: TRBV14
J gene: TRBJ2-5
CDR3 length: 13
CDR3 protein: CASSQGAAGVGYF
CDR3 DNA: TGTGCCAGCAGCCAAGGGGCTGCGGGAGTGGGGTACTTC

clone size: NA
D gene: TRBD1
V gene: TRBV7-8
J gene: TRBJ2-5
CDR3 length: 19
CDR3 protein: CASSSNFIIQQGKGETQYF
CDR3 DNA: TGTGCCAGCAGTTCGAATTTCATAATTCAACAGGGGAAGGGAGAGACCCAGTACTTC

clone size: few
D gene: NA
V gene: TRBV7-6
J gene: TRBJ2-5
CDR3 length: 13
CDR3 protein: CASALRLSETQYF
CDR3 DNA: TGTGCCAGCGCCCTGAGGTTGTCAGAGACCCAGTACTTC

clone size: NA
D gene: TRBD1
V gene: TRBV28
J gene: TRBJ2-2
CDR3 length: 15
CDR3 protein: CASSSPGQRTGELFF
CDR3 DNA: TGTGCCAGCAGTTCGCCGGGACAGAGGACCGGGGAGCTGTTTTTT

clone size: few
D gene: NA
V gene: TRBV30
J gene: TRBJ1-2
CDR3 length: 14
CDR3 protein: CASASTYTNYGYTF
CDR3 DNA: TGTGCCTCTGCCTCGACATACACTAACTATGGCTACACCTTC

clone size: NA
D gene: NA
V gene: TRBV28
J gene: TRBJ2-7
CDR3 length: 12
CDR3 protein: CASRNGGDEQYF
CDR3 DNA: TGTGCCAGCCGCAACGGAGGGGACGAGCAGTACTTC

clone size: NA
D gene: TRBD2
V gene: TRBV2
J gene: TRBJ2-2
CDR3 length: 12
CDR3 protein: CASRRGGRELFF
CDR3 DNA: TGTGCCAGCAGGAGGGGAGGGCGGGAGCTGTTTTTT